The rows below give T cell receptor beta chains drawn from one sample of a study of CD8+ T cells in alopecia areata. Repertoires were generated with immunoSEQ multiplex PCR, while TCRdb's copy carries only in-frame clones and drops some. The sample records more than 150,000 clones, 45% to 75% being singletons. This specimen consisted of CD4+ T cells sorted from blood, obtained at week 4, from a patient treated with tofacitinib. These receptors all stem from a human donor with alopecia areata. Each CDR3 is given with its conserved first and last residue. The D gene is left open where the match is weak. Size is omitted from some rows. Given values are once, few, many or a class for expanded clones.

CDR3 DNA: TGTGCCAGCAGTTACTCGGTTAGGAACGAGCAGTACTTC
CDR3 protein: CASSYSVRNEQYF
D gene: NA
J gene: TRBJ2-7
V gene: TRBV6-6
clone size: NA

CDR3 DNA: TGCAGCGCTGACAGGGAGAGGCAAGAGACCCAGTACTTC
CDR3 protein: CSADRERQETQYF
D gene: TRBD1
J gene: TRBJ2-5
V gene: TRBV29-1
clone size: NA

CDR3 DNA: TGTGCCAGCAGCGTAGGACAGAACTATGGCTACACCTTC
CDR3 protein: CASSVGQNYGYTF
D gene: NA
J gene: TRBJ1-2
V gene: TRBV9
clone size: NA

CDR3 DNA: TGTGCCAGCTCACCAACACACTATGGCTACACCTTC
CDR3 protein: CASSPTHYGYTF
D gene: NA
J gene: TRBJ1-2
V gene: TRBV18
clone size: few

CDR3 DNA: TGTGCCAGTAGTATGGAGGGTGCTAGCGGGGGAACCGGGGAGCTGTTTTTT
CDR3 protein: CASSMEGASGGTGELFF
D gene: TRBD2
J gene: TRBJ2-2
V gene: TRBV19
clone size: NA

CDR3 DNA: TGTGCCTGGATGGTCGACCCCGGCACTGAAGCTTTCTTT
CDR3 protein: CAWMVDPGTEAFF
D gene: NA
J gene: TRBJ1-1
V gene: TRBV30
clone size: NA

CDR3 DNA: TGTGCCAGCAGTCCATGGCGAGCGGGGGGGACAGATACGCAGTATTTT
CDR3 protein: CASSPWRAGGTDTQYF
D gene: TRBD2
J gene: TRBJ2-3
V gene: TRBV27
clone size: NA

CDR3 DNA: TGTGCCGGGCGACGTTATTCGAATAGTTCACCCCTCCACTTT
CDR3 protein: CAGRRYSNSSPLHF
D gene: NA
J gene: TRBJ1-6
V gene: TRBV30
clone size: NA

CDR3 DNA: TGCAGTGCTACGAGCACTGAAGCTTTCTTT
CDR3 protein: CSATSTEAFF
D gene: NA
J gene: TRBJ1-1
V gene: TRBV20-1
clone size: NA

CDR3 DNA: TGTGCCAGCAGTATGGAGATCGGGACAGGGGAGCAGTTCTTC
CDR3 protein: CASSMEIGTGEQFF
D gene: TRBD1
J gene: TRBJ2-1
V gene: TRBV5-6
clone size: once

CDR3 DNA: TGCGCCAGCAGCCAAGCGAGGCTAGGGGGCAGGGGTAGCAATCAGCCCCAGCATTTT
CDR3 protein: CASSQARLGGRGSNQPQHF
D gene: TRBD1
J gene: TRBJ1-5
V gene: TRBV4-1
clone size: NA

CDR3 DNA: TGCGCCAGCAGCCGAGACAGGCCGGCCCCATTCTATGGCTACACCTTC
CDR3 protein: CASSRDRPAPFYGYTF
D gene: NA
J gene: TRBJ1-2
V gene: TRBV4-1
clone size: NA

CDR3 DNA: TGCAGCGTTGGTGGGGGGGGCTATAAGACAATGGTTCTCCGGGATACGCAGTATTTT
CDR3 protein: CSVGGGGYKTMVLRDTQYF
D gene: NA
J gene: TRBJ2-3
V gene: TRBV29-1
clone size: few

CDR3 DNA: TGCAGCGTTCGGGGGCTTATGAACACTGAAGCTTTCTTT
CDR3 protein: CSVRGLMNTEAFF
D gene: NA
J gene: TRBJ1-1
V gene: TRBV29-1
clone size: once

CDR3 DNA: TGCGCCAGCAGCCATCAGTCGAGCACAGATACGCAGTATTTT
CDR3 protein: CASSHQSSTDTQYF
D gene: NA
J gene: TRBJ2-3
V gene: TRBV4-1
clone size: once

CDR3 DNA: TGTGCCTGGGGCCCTATGAGCGGGGCTACAGATACGCAGTATTTT
CDR3 protein: CAWGPMSGATDTQYF
D gene: TRBD2
J gene: TRBJ2-3
V gene: TRBV30
clone size: once

CDR3 DNA: TGCGCCAGCAGCCAAGAAAGGGGAGGGGGTAATCAGCCCCAGCATTTT
CDR3 protein: CASSQERGGGNQPQHF
D gene: NA
J gene: TRBJ1-5
V gene: TRBV4-1
clone size: NA

CDR3 DNA: TGTGCCAGCAGCAAAGCAGGGACAGGGTTTGAGCAGTTCTTC
CDR3 protein: CASSKAGTGFEQFF
D gene: NA
J gene: TRBJ2-1
V gene: TRBV21-1
clone size: NA

CDR3 DNA: TGTGCCAGCAGCTTGGGCAGATACCAAGAGACCCAGTACTTC
CDR3 protein: CASSLGRYQETQYF
D gene: NA
J gene: TRBJ2-5
V gene: TRBV5-6
clone size: NA

CDR3 DNA: TGCGCCAGCAGCTTTTCTAGCGGGGGGGCCAATGAGCAGTTCTTC
CDR3 protein: CASSFSSGGANEQFF
D gene: TRBD2
J gene: TRBJ2-1
V gene: TRBV5-1
clone size: NA

CDR3 DNA: TGCGCCAGCAGCCAAGCGGGGGGCGGTGGCTACACCTTC
CDR3 protein: CASSQAGGGGYTF
D gene: NA
J gene: TRBJ1-2
V gene: TRBV4-3
clone size: NA

CDR3 DNA: TGTGCCTGGAGTGGGGGACAGGGGGCCGACGAGCAGTACTTC
CDR3 protein: CAWSGGQGADEQYF
D gene: TRBD1
J gene: TRBJ2-7
V gene: TRBV30
clone size: NA

CDR3 DNA: TGTGCCAGCAGCGAGGCCCCCGGCCCAGGGGGTTATTCACCCCTCCACTTT
CDR3 protein: CASSEAPGPGGYSPLHF
D gene: TRBD1
J gene: TRBJ1-6
V gene: TRBV9
clone size: NA

CDR3 DNA: TGTGCCAGCAGCGGGGCCCTTTCGGGAACTGAAGCTTTCTTT
CDR3 protein: CASSGALSGTEAFF
D gene: NA
J gene: TRBJ1-1
V gene: TRBV28
clone size: few

CDR3 DNA: TGTGCCAGCTCACCGAGGGACAGGGGCCGCACAGATACGCAGTATTTT
CDR3 protein: CASSPRDRGRTDTQYF
D gene: TRBD1
J gene: TRBJ2-3
V gene: TRBV18
clone size: few

CDR3 DNA: TGTGCCAGCAGTTATCGGACAGGGCCGGGAGAGACCCAGTACTTC
CDR3 protein: CASSYRTGPGETQYF
D gene: TRBD1
J gene: TRBJ2-5
V gene: TRBV6-5
clone size: few

CDR3 DNA: TGCGCCAGCAGCCAAGAACGGACTAGCGGCTCCTACGAGCAGTACTTC
CDR3 protein: CASSQERTSGSYEQYF
D gene: TRBD2
J gene: TRBJ2-7
V gene: TRBV4-1
clone size: NA

CDR3 DNA: TGTGCCAGCAGCACCATCAGGGGCCGGGACAGGGACTACAATGAGCAGTTCTTC
CDR3 protein: CASSTIRGRDRDYNEQFF
D gene: TRBD1
J gene: TRBJ2-1
V gene: TRBV7-2
clone size: NA